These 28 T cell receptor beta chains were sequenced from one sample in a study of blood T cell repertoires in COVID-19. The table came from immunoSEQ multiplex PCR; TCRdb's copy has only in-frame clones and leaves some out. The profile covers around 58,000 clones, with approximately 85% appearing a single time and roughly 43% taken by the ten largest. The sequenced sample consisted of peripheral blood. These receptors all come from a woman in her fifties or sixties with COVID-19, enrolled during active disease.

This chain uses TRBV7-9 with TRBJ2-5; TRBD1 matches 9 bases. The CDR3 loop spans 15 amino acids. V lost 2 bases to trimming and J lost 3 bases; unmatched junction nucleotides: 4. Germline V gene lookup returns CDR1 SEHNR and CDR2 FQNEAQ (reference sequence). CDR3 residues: CASSLIRTGEETQYF. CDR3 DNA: TGTGCCAGCAGCTTAATAAGGACAGGGGAAGAGACCCAGTACTTC.

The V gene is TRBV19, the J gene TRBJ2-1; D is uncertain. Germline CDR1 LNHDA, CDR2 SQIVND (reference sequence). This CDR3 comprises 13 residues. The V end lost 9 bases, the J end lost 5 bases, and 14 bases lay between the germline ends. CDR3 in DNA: TGTGCCAGCAACCCCGGTTCGCACAATGAGCAGTTCTTC. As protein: CASNPGSHNEQFF.

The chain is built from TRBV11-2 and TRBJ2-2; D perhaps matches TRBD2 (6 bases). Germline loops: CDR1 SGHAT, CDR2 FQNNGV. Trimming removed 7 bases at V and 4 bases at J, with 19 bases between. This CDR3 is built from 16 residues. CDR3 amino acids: CASTLGGATITGELFF. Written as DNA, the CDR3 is TGTGCCAGCACCCTAGGAGGGGCGACTATCACCGGGGAGCTGTTTTTT.

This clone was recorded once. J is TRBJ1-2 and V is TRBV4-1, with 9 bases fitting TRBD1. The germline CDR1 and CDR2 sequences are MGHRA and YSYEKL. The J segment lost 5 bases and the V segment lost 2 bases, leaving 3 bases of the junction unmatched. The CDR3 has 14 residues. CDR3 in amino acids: CASSQSDRGYGYTF. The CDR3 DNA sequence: TGCGCCAGCAGCCAATCTGACAGGGGGTATGGCTACACCTTC.

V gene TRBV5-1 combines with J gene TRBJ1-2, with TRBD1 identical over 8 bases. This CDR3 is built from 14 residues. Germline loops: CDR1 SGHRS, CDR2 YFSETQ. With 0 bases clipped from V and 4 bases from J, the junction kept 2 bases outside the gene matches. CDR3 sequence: CASSLGGQGYGYTF. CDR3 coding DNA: TGCGCCAGCAGCTTGGGCGGACAGGGCTATGGCTACACCTTC.

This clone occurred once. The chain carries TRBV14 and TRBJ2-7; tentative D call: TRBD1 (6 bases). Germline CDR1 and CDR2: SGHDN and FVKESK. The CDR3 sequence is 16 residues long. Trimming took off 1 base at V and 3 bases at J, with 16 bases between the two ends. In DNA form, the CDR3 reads TGTGCCAGCAGCCAAGGTCGACAGGACCTCCGCTACGAGCAGTACTTC. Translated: CASSQGRQDLRYEQYF. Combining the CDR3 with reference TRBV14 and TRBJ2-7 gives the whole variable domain EAGVTQFPSHSVIEKGQTVTLRCDPISGHDNLYWYRRVMGKEIKFLLHFVKESKQDESGMPNNRFLAERTGGTYSTLKVQPAELEDSGVYFCASSQGRQDLRYEQYFGPGTRLTVT.

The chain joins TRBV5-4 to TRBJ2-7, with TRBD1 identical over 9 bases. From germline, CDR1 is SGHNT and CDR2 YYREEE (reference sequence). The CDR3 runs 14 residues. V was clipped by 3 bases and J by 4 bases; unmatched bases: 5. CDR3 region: CASSSRGQGYEQYF. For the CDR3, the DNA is TGTGCCAGCAGCTCGAGGGGACAGGGTTACGAGCAGTACTTC.

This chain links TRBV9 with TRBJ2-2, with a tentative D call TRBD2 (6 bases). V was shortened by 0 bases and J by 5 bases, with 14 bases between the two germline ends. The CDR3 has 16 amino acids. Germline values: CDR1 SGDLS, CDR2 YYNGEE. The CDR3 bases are TGTGCCAGCAGCGTAGACGTAGCGGCGTCGACCGGGGAGCTGTTTTTT. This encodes CASSVDVAASTGELFF.

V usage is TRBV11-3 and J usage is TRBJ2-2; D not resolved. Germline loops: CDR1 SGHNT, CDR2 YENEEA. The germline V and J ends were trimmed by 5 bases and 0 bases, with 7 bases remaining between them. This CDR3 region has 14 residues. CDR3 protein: CASSPVANTGELFF. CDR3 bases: TGTGCCAGCAGCCCCGTAGCGAACACCGGGGAGCTGTTTTTT.

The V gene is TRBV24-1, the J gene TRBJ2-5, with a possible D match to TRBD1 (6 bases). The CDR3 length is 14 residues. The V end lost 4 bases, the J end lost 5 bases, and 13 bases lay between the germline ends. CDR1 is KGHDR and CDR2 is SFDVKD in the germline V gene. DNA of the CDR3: TGTGCCACCAGTGACCCCAACAGGGAGGAGACCCAGTACTTC. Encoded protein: CATSDPNREETQYF.

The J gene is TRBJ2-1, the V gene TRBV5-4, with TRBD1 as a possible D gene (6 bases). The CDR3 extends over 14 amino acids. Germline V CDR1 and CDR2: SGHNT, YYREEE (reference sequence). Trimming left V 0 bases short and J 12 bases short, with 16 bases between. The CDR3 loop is CASSLEGPLRGQFF. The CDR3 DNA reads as TGTGCCAGCAGCTTGGAAGGGCCCCTCAGGGGGCAGTTCTTC. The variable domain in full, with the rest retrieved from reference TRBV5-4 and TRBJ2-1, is ETGVTQSPTHLIKTRGQQVTLRCSSQSGHNTVSWYQQALGQGPQFIFQYYREEENGRGNFPPRFSGLQFPNYSSELNVNALELDDSALYLCASSLEGPLRGQFFGPGTRLTVL.

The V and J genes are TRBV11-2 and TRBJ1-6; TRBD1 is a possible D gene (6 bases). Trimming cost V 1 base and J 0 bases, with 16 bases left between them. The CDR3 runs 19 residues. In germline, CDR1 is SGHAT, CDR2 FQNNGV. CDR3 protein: CASSLAHLQGSSYNSPLHF. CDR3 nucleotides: TGTGCCAGCAGCTTAGCCCACCTACAGGGCTCCTCCTATAATTCACCCCTCCACTTT.

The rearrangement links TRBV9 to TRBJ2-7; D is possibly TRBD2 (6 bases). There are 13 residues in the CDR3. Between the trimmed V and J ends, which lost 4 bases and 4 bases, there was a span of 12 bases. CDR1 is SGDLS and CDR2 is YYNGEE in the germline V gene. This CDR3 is CASSPPGGYEQYF. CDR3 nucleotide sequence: TGTGCCAGCAGCCCTCCCGGGGGATACGAGCAGTACTTC.

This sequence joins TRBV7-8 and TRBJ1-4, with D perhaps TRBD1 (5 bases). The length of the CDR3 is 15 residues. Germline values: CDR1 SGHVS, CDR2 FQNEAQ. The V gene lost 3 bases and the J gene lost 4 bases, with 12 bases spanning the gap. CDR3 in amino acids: CASSFRQWVNEKLFF. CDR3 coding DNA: TGTGCCAGCAGCTTCCGACAGTGGGTTAATGAAAAACTGTTTTTT.

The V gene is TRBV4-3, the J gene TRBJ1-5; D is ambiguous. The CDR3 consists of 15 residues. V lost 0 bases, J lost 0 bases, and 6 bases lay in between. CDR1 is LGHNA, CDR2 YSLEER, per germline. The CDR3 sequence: CASSQDRLSNQPQHF. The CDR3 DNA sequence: TGCGCCAGCAGCCAAGACAGACTTAGCAATCAGCCCCAGCATTTT.

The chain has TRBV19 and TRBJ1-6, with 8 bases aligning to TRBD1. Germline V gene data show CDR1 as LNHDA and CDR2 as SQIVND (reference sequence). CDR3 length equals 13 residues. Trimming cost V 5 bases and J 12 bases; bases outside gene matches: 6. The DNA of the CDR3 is TGTGCCAGTAGTCCCCGGGACAGGAGACCCCTCCACTTT. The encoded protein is CASSPRDRRPLHF.

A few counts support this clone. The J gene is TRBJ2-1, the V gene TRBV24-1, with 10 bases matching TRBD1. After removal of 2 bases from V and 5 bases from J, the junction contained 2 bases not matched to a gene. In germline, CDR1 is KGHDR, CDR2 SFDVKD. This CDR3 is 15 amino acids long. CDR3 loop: CATSDSGTGDNEQFF. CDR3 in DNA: TGTGCCACCAGTGATTCCGGGACAGGGGACAATGAGCAGTTCTTC.

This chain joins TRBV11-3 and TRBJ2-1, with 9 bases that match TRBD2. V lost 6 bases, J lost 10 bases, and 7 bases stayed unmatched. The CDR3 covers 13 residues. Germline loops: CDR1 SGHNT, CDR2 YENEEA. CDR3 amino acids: CASSSGTSREQFF. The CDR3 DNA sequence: TGTGCCAGCAGTTCCGGGACTAGCAGAGAGCAGTTCTTC.

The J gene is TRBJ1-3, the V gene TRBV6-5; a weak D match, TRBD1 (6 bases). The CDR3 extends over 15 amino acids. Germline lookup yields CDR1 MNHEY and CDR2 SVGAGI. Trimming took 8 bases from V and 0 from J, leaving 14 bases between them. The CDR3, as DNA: TGTGCCAGCGGGGACAACCCAATCTCTGGAAACACCATATATTTT. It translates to CASGDNPISGNTIYF.

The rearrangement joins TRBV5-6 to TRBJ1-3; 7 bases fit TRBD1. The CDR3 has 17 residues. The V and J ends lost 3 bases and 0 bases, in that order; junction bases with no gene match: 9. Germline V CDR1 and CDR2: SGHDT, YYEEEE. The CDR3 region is CASSSLDRLSSGNTIYF. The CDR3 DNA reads TGTGCCAGCAGCTCCTTGGACAGGCTTTCCTCTGGAAACACCATATATTTT.

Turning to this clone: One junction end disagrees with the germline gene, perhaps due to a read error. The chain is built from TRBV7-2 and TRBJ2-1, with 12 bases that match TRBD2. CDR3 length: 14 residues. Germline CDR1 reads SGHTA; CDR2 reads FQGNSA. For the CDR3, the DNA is TGTGCCAGCAGCCTAGCGGGAGGGCACAATGAGCAGTTCTTC. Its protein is CASSLAGGHNEQFF.

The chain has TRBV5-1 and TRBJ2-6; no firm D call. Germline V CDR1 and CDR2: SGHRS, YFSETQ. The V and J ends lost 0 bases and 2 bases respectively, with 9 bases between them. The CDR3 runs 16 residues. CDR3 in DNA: TGCGCCAGCAGCTTGGAAGCTTTGACTGGGGCCAACGTCCTGACTTTC. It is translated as CASSLEALTGANVLTF.

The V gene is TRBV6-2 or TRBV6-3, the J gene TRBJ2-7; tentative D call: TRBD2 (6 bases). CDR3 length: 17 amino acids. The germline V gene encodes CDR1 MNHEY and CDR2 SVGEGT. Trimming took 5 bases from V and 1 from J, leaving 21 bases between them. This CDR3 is CASSLTSSAGWSYEQYF. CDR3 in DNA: TGTGCCAGCAGTCTCACCTCCTCGGCGGGGTGGTCCTACGAGCAGTACTTC.

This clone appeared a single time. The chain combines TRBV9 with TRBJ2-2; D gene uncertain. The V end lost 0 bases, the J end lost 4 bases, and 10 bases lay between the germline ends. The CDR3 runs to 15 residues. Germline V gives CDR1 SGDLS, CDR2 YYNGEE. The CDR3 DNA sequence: TGTGCCAGCAGCGTAGGGAGTTCGGGCACCGGGGAGCTGTTTTTT. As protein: CASSVGSSGTGELFF.

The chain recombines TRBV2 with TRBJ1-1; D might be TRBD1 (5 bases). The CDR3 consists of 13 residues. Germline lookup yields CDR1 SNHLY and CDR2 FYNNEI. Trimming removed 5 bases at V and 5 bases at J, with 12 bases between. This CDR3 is CASSNNRRTEAFF. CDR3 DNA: TGTGCCAGCAGTAACAACAGGAGAACTGAAGCTTTCTTT. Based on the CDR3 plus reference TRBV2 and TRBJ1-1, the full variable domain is EPEVTQTPSHQVTQMGQEVILRCVPISNHLYFYWYRQILGQKVEFLVSFYNNEISEKSEIFDDQFSVERPDGSNFTLKIRSTKLEDSAMYFCASSNNRRTEAFFGQGTRLTVV.

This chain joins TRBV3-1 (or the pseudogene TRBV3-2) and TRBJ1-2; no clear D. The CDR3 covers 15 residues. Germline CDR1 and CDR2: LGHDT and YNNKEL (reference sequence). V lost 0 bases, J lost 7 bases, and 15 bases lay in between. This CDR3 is CASSQDPSGPGGYTF. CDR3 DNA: TGTGCCAGCAGCCAAGACCCATCTGGGCCTGGTGGCTACACCTTC.

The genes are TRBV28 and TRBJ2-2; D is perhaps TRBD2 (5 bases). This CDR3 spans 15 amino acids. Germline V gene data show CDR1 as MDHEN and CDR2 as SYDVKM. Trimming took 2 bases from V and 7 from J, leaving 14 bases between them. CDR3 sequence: CASSLSGSGFGELFF. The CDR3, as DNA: TGTGCCAGCAGTTTAAGTGGGAGCGGCTTCGGGGAGCTGTTTTTT.

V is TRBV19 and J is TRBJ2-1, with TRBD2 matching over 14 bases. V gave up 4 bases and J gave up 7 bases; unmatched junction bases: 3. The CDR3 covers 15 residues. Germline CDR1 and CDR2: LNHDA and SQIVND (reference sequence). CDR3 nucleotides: TGTGCCAGTAGTAGACTAGCGGGAGGGGAGAATGAGCAGTTCTTC. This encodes CASSRLAGGENEQFF.